What follows describes a single TCR beta chain. Trimming removed 6 bases from V and 3 bases from J; junction bases left unmatched: 6. The CDR3 sequence is 14 residues long. The germline V gene encodes CDR1 SNHLY and CDR2 FYNNEI. The data were obtained in a study of blood T cell repertoires in COVID-19. Clones were sequenced by immunoSEQ multiplex PCR, and TCRdb holds only the in-frame ones, with some missing. Here the sample spans approximately 50,000 clones, roughly 88% being singletons. The specimen sequenced was peripheral blood. This clonotype was obtained from a human donor in a cohort sampled during active COVID-19. This rearrangement joins TRBV2 to TRBJ2-7, with TRBD1 identical over 9 bases. CDR3 amino acids: CASSRTGVSYEQYF. CDR3 DNA: TGTGCCAGCAGCCGGACAGGGGTTAGCTACGAGCAGTACTTC.